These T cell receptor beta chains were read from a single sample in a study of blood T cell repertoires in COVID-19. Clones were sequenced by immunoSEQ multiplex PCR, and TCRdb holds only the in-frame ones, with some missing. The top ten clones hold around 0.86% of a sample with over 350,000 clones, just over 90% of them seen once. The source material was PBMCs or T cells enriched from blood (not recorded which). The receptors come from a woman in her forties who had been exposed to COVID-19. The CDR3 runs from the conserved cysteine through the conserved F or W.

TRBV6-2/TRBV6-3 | CASSYRGGEGETQYF
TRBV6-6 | CASLTVRDTEAFF
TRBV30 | CAWSGGSYGYTF
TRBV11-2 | CASSSGTGQETQYF
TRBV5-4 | CASGMYGRQETQYF
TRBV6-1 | CASSEDHSGDQPQHF
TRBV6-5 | CASRERGGTNEQYF
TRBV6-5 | CASRQGQQPNQPQHF
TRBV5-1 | CASSSGPSGSPLHF
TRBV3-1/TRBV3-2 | CASSQDSPGLSNQPQHF
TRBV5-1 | CASSLNPGGGMNTEAFF
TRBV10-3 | CAIKTSGYEQYF
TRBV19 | CASRRPGQNTGELFF
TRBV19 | CASSTPTGISYEQYF
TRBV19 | CASSIFETAMLEKLFF
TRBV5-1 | CASRAYRGLLYGYTF
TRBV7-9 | CASSPGTGFTDTQYF
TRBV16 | CASSLYGIGRASEAFF
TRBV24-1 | CATSDPAGGSQQPQHF
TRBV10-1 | CASSPVEGAGSYEQYF
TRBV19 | CASSMSRANTEAFF
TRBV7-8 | CASSRTSGSYNEQFF
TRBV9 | CASSPGTTDTQYF
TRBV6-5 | CASSRQLSYNSPLHF
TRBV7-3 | CASSLGRNTEAFF
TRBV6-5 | CASRKGQGRPGYTF
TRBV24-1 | CATRYEGADRFVSSPLHF
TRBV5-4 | CASSLGGGPTGELFF
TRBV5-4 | CASRQIGGNEQFF
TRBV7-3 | CASSPTGGSTEAFF
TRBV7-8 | CASSKQVTGGDSPLHF
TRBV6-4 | CASSISSGPYEQYF
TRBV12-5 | CASGPLAGGSYNEQFF
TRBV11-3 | CASSLNTGAPYTDTQYF
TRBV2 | CASSEAPVRGEQFF
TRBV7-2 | CASSFLTGGNGYTF
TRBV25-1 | CASSEGTGPINQPQHF
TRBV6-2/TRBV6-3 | CASSYLSGRYEQYF
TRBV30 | CAWSSGTSRETQYF
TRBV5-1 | CASSLAGRDTEAFF
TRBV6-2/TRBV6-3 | CASSYSLGGSWFF
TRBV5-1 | CASSLGGGYGYTF
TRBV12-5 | CASGSSNPSREKLFF
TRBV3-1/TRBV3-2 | CAGQNGDRGPYGYTF
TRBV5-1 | CASSLGRLPLDTQYF
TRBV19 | CASRPGQGDYYGYTF